This T cell receptor beta chain was retrieved from a study of siplizumab effects on memory and regulatory T cells. Study results and caveats: Whether the proliferating Tregs (from siplizumab cultures) were suppressive was not confirmed. Naive T cells were seemingly more diverse than memory cells, and major contributions to the alloresponse seemed to be made by them. The study found that mappable alloreactive CD4+ clones averaged roughly 75% Treg-derived with siplizumab and roughly 27% in controls.

The V and J ends lost 5 bases and 8 bases respectively, with 18 bases between them. Germline V CDR1 and CDR2: SGHVS, FNYEAQ. This CDR3 region has 14 residues. A remark on this clone: As yet, its antigen is unknown.

Assays were performed on about 97,000 TCR templates per sample. Profiling relied on immunoSEQ multiplex PCR, and the TCRdb table lists in-frame clones only, not all of them. The table shows some 100,000 clones, with about 90% occurring only once. The TCR originated in a human donor in good health. Input material: Tregs sorted from blood. The J gene is TRBJ1-2, the V gene TRBV7-6; a possible D gene is TRBD1 (5 bases). In DNA, the CDR3 is TGTGCCAGCAGCCCGGAGGGACTGGGTAGGGGCTACACCTTC. It encodes CASSPEGLGRGYTF.